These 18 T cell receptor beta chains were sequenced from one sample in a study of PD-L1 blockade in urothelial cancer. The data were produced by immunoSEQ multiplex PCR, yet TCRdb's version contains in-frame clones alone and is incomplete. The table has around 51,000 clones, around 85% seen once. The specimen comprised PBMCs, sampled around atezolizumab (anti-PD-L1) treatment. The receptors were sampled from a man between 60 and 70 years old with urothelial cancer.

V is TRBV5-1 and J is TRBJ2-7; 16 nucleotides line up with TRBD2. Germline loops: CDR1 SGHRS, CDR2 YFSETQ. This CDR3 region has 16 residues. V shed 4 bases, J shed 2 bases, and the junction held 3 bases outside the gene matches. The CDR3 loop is CASSRGTSGGAYEQYF. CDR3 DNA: TGCGCCAGCAGCCGCGGGACTAGCGGGGGGGCCTACGAGCAGTACTTC. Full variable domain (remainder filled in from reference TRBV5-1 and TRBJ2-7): KAGVTQTPRYLIKTRGQQVTLSCSPISGHRSVSWYQQTPGQGLQFLFEYFSETQRNKGNFPGRFSGRQFSNSRSEMNVSTLELGDSALYLCASSRGTSGGAYEQYFGPGTRLTVT.

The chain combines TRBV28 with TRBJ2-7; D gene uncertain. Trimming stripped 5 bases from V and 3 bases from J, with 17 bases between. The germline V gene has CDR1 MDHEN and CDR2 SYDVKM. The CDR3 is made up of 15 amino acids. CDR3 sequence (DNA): TGTGCCAGCAGTCCCATCCCCAGGCTCTACTACGAGCAGTACTTC. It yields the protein CASSPIPRLYYEQYF. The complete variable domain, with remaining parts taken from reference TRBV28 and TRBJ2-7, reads DVKVTQSSRYLVKRTGEKVFLECVQDMDHENMFWYRQDPGLGLRLIYFSYDVKMKEKGDIPEGYSVSREKKERFSLILESASTNQTSMYLCASSPIPRLYYEQYFGPGTRLTVT.

In DNA form, the CDR3 reads TGTGCCAGCAGTGAACTTCGCCCAGGCCTAAATTCACCCCTCCACTTT. Protein: CASSELRPGLNSPLHF. The chain carries TRBV6-1 and TRBJ1-6; D unresolved. The V gene lost 2 bases and the J gene lost 7 bases, with 15 bases spanning the gap. CDR1 is MNHNS, CDR2 SASEGT, per germline. CDR3 length equals 16 residues.

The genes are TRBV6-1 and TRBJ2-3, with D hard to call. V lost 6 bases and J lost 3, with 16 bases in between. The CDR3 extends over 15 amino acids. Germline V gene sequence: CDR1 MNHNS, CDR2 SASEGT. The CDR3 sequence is CASSPPAGLTDTQYF. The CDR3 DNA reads TGTGCCAGCAGCCCCCCGGCAGGCCTTACAGATACGCAGTATTTT.

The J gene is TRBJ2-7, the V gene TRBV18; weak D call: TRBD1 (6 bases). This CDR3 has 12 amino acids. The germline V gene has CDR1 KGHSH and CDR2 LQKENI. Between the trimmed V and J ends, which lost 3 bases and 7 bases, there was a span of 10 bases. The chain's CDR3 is CASSPGTREQYF. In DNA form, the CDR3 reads TGTGCCAGCTCACCGGGGACACGAGAGCAGTACTTC. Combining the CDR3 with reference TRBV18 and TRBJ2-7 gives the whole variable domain NAGVMQNPRHLVRRRGQEARLRCSPMKGHSHVYWYRQLPEEGLKFMVYLQKENIIDESGMPKERFSAEFPKEGPSILRIQQVVRGDSAAYFCASSPGTREQYFGPGTRLTVT.

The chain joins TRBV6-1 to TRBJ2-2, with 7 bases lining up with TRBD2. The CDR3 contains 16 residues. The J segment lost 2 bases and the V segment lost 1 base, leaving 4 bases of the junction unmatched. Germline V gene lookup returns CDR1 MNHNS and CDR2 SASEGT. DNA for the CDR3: TGTGCCAGCAGTGAAGTGGGGACTATTAACACCGGGGAGCTGTTTTTT. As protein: CASSEVGTINTGELFF.

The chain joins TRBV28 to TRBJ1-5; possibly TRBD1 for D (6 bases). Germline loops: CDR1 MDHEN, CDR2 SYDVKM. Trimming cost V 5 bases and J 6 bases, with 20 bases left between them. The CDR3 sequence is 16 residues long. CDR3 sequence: CASSIPPGPRGQPQHF. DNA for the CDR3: TGTGCCAGCAGTATCCCCCCGGGACCCAGGGGTCAGCCCCAGCATTTT.

CDR3 coding DNA: TGTGCCAGCAGCTTGAGCCAGGGGGTGCTCTCGAACACCGGGGAGCTGTTTTTT. Translated: CASSLSQGVLSNTGELFF. This sequence joins TRBV5-6 and TRBJ2-2; TRBD1 aligns across 7 bases. V shed 1 base, J shed 0 bases, and the junction held 9 bases outside the gene matches. Germline CDR1 and CDR2: SGHDT and YYEEEE. The CDR3 loop spans 18 amino acids.

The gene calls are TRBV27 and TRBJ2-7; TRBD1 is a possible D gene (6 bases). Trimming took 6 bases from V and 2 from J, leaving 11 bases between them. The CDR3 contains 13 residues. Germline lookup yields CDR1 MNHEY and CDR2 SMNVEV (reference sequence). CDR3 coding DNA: TGTGCCAGCAGCAGAGGACAGACCTACGAGCAGTACTTC. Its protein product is CASSRGQTYEQYF.

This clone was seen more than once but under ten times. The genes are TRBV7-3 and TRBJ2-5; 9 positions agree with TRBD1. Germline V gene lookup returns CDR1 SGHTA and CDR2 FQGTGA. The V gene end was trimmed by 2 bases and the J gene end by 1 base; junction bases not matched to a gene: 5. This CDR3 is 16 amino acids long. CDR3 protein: CASSLGPGQGQETQYF. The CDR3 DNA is TGTGCCAGCAGCTTAGGGCCGGGACAGGGCCAAGAGACCCAGTACTTC. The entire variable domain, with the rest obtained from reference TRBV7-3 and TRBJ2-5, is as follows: GAGVSQTPSNKVTEKGKYVELRCDPISGHTALYWYRQSLGQGPEFLIYFQGTGAADDSGLPNDRFFAVRPEGSVSTLKIQRTERGDSAVYLCASSLGPGQGQETQYFGPGTRLLVL.

The CDR3, as DNA: TGTGCCAGCAGTTTTCTTTGGGCAGGGGGACAAACCTACTATGGCTACACCTTC. Amino acids: CASSFLWAGGQTYYGYTF. The rearrangement joins TRBV27 to TRBJ1-2, with 7 positions matching TRBD1. The CDR3 has 18 residues. V lost 3 bases, J lost 3 bases, and 16 bases stayed unmatched. Germline CDR1 is MNHEY and CDR2 is SMNVEV (reference sequence).

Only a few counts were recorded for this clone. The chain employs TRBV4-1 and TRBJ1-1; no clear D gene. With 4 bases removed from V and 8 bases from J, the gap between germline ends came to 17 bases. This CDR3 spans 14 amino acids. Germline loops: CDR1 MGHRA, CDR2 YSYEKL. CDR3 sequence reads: CASSRPTGGSEAFF. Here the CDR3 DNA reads TGCGCCAGCAGCCGACCTACGGGTGGGTCCGAAGCTTTCTTT.

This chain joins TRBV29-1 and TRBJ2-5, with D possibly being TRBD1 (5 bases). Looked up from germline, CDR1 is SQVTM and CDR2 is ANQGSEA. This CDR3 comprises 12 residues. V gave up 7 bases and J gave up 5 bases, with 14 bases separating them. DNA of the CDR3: TGCAGCGCCACAGTGGGGCGGGAGACCCAGTACTTC. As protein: CSATVGRETQYF. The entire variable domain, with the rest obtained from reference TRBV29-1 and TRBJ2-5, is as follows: SAVISQKPSRDICQRGTSLTIQCQVDSQVTMMFWYRQQPGQSLTLIATANQGSEATYESGFVIDKFPISRPNLTFSTLTVSNMSPEDSSIYLCSATVGRETQYFGPGTRLLVL.

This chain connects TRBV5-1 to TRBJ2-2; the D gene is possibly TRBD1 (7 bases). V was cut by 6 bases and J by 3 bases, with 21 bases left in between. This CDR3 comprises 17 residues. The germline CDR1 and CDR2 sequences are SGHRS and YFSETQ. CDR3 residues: CASNRDSGGWDTGELFF. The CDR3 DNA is TGCGCCAGCAACCGGGACAGCGGAGGGTGGGACACCGGGGAGCTGTTTTTT.

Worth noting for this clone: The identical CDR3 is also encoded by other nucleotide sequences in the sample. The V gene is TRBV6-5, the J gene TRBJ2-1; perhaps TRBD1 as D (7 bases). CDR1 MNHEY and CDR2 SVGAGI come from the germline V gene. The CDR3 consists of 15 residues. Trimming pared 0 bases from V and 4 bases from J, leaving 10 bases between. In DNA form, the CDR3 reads TGTGCCAGCAGTTACTCGGCAGGGGGGTACAATGAGCAGTTCTTC. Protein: CASSYSAGGYNEQFF.

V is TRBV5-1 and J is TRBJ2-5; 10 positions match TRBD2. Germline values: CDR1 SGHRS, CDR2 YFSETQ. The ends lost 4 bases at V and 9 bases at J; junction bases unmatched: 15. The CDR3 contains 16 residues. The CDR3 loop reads CASSPPEGAGGQPQYF. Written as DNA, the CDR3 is TGCGCCAGCAGCCCGCCAGAGGGAGCGGGAGGGCAGCCCCAGTACTTC.

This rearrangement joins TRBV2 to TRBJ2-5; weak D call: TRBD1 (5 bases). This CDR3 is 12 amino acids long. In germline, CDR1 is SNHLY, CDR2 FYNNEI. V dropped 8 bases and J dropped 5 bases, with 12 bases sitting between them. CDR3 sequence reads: CASGPGRETQYF. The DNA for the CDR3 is TGTGCCAGCGGGCCAGGGCGGGAGACCCAGTACTTC.

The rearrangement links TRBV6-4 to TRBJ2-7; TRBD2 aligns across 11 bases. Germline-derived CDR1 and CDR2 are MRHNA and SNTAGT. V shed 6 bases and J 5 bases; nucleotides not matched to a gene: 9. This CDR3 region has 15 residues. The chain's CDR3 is CASRPPGLAADEQYF. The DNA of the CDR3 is TGTGCCAGCAGGCCCCCGGGACTAGCGGCTGACGAGCAGTACTTC.